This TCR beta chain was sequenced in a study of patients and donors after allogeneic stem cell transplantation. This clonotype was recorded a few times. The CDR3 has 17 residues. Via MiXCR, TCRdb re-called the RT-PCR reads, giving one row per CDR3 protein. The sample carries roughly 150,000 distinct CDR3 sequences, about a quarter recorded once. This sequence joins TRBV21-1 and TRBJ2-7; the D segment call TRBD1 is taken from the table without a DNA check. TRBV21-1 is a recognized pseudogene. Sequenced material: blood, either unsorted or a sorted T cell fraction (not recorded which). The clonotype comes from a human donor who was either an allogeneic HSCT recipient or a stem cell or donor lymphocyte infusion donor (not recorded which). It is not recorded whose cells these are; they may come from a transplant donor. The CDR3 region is CASSAPLTGKGTYEQYF. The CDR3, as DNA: TGTGCCAGCAGCGCCCCATTGACAGGAAAAGGGACCTACGAGCAGTACTTC.